This TCR beta chain was retrieved from a study of molecular identifiers for immune sequencing clone quantification (dated by TCRdb to the late 2010s). Concerning the study at large: For a replicate experiment, the RNA from either around 20,000 or 100,000 naive CD8 T cells was divided into five aliquots, and four of those aliquots went on to sequencing. This methods study used CD8 T cells to benchmark TCR RNA copy counting and molecular-identifier clustering-based TCR repertoire sequencing (MIDCIRS). Overall results and qualifications from the work: The sizes of highly expanded clones could end up underestimated when identical TCR molecules share a barcode. Modeling gave about three recovered TCR RNA copies per cell versus 8 to 10 by digital PCR, implying roughly 29% capture efficiency. When barcode sub-clustering was left out, chimeric consensus sequences inflated TCR diversity, with chimeras reaching as high as 47%. In CMV-specific effector cells, clones with more than 20 RNA copies accounted for over 99% of molecules, whereas in naive cells such clones accounted for under 1%. The naive libraries included spiked-in Jurkat TCR RNA (about ten copies' worth), and this Jurkat TCR RNA is not part of the donor repertoire. Spiked-in Jurkat TCR RNA equivalent to a single cell was reported to be detectable even among approximately 1 million naive CD8 T cells.

Library prep was done by PCR. Sequencing took place on a NextSeq 500. Preparation of bulk TCR libraries followed a previously described approach, with the TCR primers listed in Table S5. Purification of total RNA was performed with the Qiagen AllPrep DNA/RNA kit. Before analysis, reads from multiple sequencing runs of the same library were pooled. As for the authors' bioinformatics: Reads were retained only if their TCR constant sequence matched exactly, and those retained reads were trimmed to 150 nt and grouped according to their 12-nt molecular barcodes. Within each barcode group, reads were sub-clustered at a 15% Levenshtein threshold, and quality-weighted consensus sequences were built per RNA molecule. Non-functional sequences were discarded, and so were lower-count sequences lying one edit away from another sequence. Based on fitting two negative binomial distributions, any barcode sub-cluster with under 20% of the maximum read count was discarded. TCRdb itself trimmed the public reads at Q25 with fastp, ran MiXCR and retained productive beta chains. Entries are consolidated by CDR3 protein sequence, retaining the most common genes and DNA. In this record, the V and J calls reflect TCRdb's handling and not the investigators' own analysis. This sample is represented by around 470,000 distinct CDR3 sequences; roughly 24% of them were singletons. Around 0.79% of the sample comes from the top ten.

Naive CD8 T cell libraries were made from about 21,000 to 970,000 sorted cells using 10%, 30% or 50% of purified RNA. On a BD FACSAria II, naive CD8 T cells were FACS-sorted as CD8+CD4-CCR7+CD45RA+ and collected into RLT Plus buffer. To test detection sensitivity, Jurkat RNA equal to about nine TCR copies was added to samples of roughly 18,000-1,000,000 naive CD8 T cells. CD8 T cells were enriched using RosetteSep CD8+ T Cell Enrichment Cocktail and Ficoll-Paque, and the enriched cells then underwent ACK red cell lysis. For CDR1 and CDR2, the germline V gene lists LGHNA and YSLEER. The CDR3 holds 15 amino acids from the cysteine to the phenylalanine. Of the read, only the CDR3 DNA is kept; its 45 bases are in frame from base 1. Relative to germline, V is missing 1 base and J is missing 10 bases, with 8 bases of the junction outside any gene match. A word on this clonotype: Its antigen remains unidentified. Base qualities were left out, and no much larger clone turns up one base away.

The rearranged chain carries TRBV4-3 and TRBJ2-7, with 12 junctional bases fitting TRBD2. This TCR was recovered from a human donor in good health. Some libraries in this study had Jurkat cell RNA spiked in. The material sequenced was naive CD8+ T cells from blood, with Jurkat cell RNA spiked in. The intended sense of this specimen's cell subset or site label: FACS-sorted CD8+CD4-CCR7+CD45RA+ naive T cells. The CDR3 here reads CASSQGLAGEYGQYF. The nucleotide sequence reads TGCGCCAGCAGCCAAGGACTAGCGGGAGAGTACGGTCAGTACTTC.